What follows are 24 T cell receptor beta chains derived from one specimen sequenced in a study of PD-1 blockade in classical Hodgkin lymphoma. Each patient experienced a relapse that followed autologous stem cell transplantation, and brentuximab vedotin exposure varied. Negative selection with magnetic separation was used to purify CD4+ T cells from thawed PBMCs. Sequenced by immunoSEQ multiplex PCR; TCRdb stores in-frame clones only, minus some. The data hold over 5,500 clones, with approximately 80% observed a single time. The specimen comprised CD4+ T cells from blood, sampled at baseline. The source is a human donor with classical Hodgkin lymphoma.

This clone occurred a few times. V and J are TRBV7-2 and TRBJ1-6; TRBD1 aligns across 7 bases. Trimming took 1 base from V and 9 from J; bases not matched to a gene: 12. Germline V gene lookup returns CDR1 SGHTA and CDR2 FQGNSA. The CDR3 loop spans 17 amino acids. The CDR3 sequence: CASSLVAVGQGGSPLHF. The CDR3 DNA reads TGTGCCAGCAGCTTAGTAGCCGTGGGGCAGGGGGGTTCACCCCTCCACTTT.

This clone was seen just once. The rearrangement joins TRBV2 to TRBJ2-3, with D unclear. The CDR3 has 15 residues. CDR1 and CDR2 from the germline V gene are SNHLY and FYNNEI. Trimming shortened V by 2 bases and J by 0 bases, and 9 bases separated the two germline ends. CDR3 nucleotide sequence: TGTGCCAGCAGTGAAAGGCCTAGAAGCACAGATACGCAGTATTTT. Translation: CASSERPRSTDTQYF. The full variable domain, rest sourced from reference TRBV2 and TRBJ2-3, is EPEVTQTPSHQVTQMGQEVILRCVPISNHLYFYWYRQILGQKVEFLVSFYNNEISEKSEIFDDQFSVERPDGSNFTLKIRSTKLEDSAMYFCASSERPRSTDTQYFGPGTRLTVL.

This clone has a single count. The CDR3 spells CASSDRTSGGRGTQYF. The DNA of the CDR3 is TGTGCCAGCAGCGACCGGACTAGCGGGGGTCGAGGGACCCAGTACTTC. This chain links TRBV2 with TRBJ2-5, with 13 positions matching TRBD2. This CDR3 region has 16 residues. The germline gives CDR1 SNHLY, CDR2 FYNNEI. V was clipped by 6 bases and J by 7 bases; unmatched bases: 11.

The CDR3 DNA sequence: TGCGCCAGCAGCCAAGTACGGGGGGGGAATTCACCCCTCCACTTT. Translation: CASSQVRGGNSPLHF. The chain has TRBV4-1 and TRBJ1-6; possible D gene TRBD1, 5 bases. The CDR3 extends over 15 amino acids. V was pared by 1 base and J by 7 bases, with 11 bases between. CDR1 MGHRA and CDR2 YSYEKL come from the germline V gene.

In its sample, this clone is large. V gene TRBV4-3 combines with J gene TRBJ2-7; D is uncertain. V was pared by 0 bases and J by 2 bases, with 20 bases between. The CDR3 consists of 18 residues. The germline V gene has CDR1 LGHNA and CDR2 YSLEER. The CDR3 spells CASSQEVFRVIPPYEQYF. CDR3 coding DNA: TGCGCCAGCAGCCAAGAGGTCTTTCGGGTCATCCCCCCCTACGAGCAGTACTTC.

The V gene is TRBV11-2, the J gene TRBJ2-2; TRBD1 might be the D (7 bases). V shed 0 bases and J shed 5 bases, with 10 bases lying between them. CDR1 is SGHAT, CDR2 FQNNGV, per germline. CDR3 length equals 15 residues. In DNA, the CDR3 is TGTGCCAGCAGCTTAGAACCAGGGGGGACCGGGGAGCTGTTTTTT. Translated, it gives CASSLEPGGTGELFF.

This clone was observed a handful of times. V gene TRBV4-3 combines with J gene TRBJ2-2, with D perhaps matching TRBD2 (6 bases). This CDR3 has 17 residues. V gave up 2 bases and J gave up 0 bases, with 13 bases separating them. Per the germline V gene, CDR1 is LGHNA and CDR2 is YSLEER. CDR3 DNA: TGCGCCAGCAGCCAACCCCTTCGGGGGACGAACACCGGGGAGCTGTTTTTT. As protein: CASSQPLRGTNTGELFF.

This chain joins TRBV20-1 and TRBJ2-5; possibly TRBD2 for D (7 bases). Judging by the DNA end, TRBJ2-7 fits better; the J call may be wrong. This CDR3 spans 11 amino acids. The V gene's germline CDR1 is DFQATT and CDR2 SNEGSKA (reference sequence). The CDR3 loop reads CSAAGAHEQYF. The DNA of the CDR3 is TGCAGTGCTGCGGGGGCCCACGAGCAGTACTTC.

The V call is TRBV12-5, the J call TRBJ1-6; D uncertain. The CDR3 extends over 14 amino acids. V lost 1 base and J 5 bases, leaving 6 bases between the germline ends. Germline CDR1 reads LGHNT; CDR2 reads FRNRAP. This CDR3 is CASGLGSNNSPLHF. CDR3 bases: TGTGCTAGTGGTTTGGGCTCAAATAATTCACCCCTCCACTTT.

The V call is TRBV5-1, the J call TRBJ1-3, with D tentatively TRBD1 (6 bases). Germline values: CDR1 SGHRS, CDR2 YFSETQ. The CDR3 contains 16 residues. The germline V and J ends were trimmed by 3 bases and 0 bases, with 13 bases remaining between them. CDR3 region: CASSYTGSSSGNTIYF. The CDR3 DNA follows: TGCGCCAGCAGCTACACAGGGTCTAGCTCTGGAAACACCATATATTTT.

This clone has only a few counts. This sequence joins TRBV4-3 and TRBJ2-7; 10 positions match TRBD1. The CDR3 covers 15 residues. The germline V gene encodes CDR1 LGHNA and CDR2 YSLEER. J lost 2 bases, V lost 6 bases, and 7 bases had no gene match. The DNA of the CDR3 is TGCGCCAGCAGGGTTTCCGGGACAGGGGCCTACGAGCAGTACTTC. Translation: CASRVSGTGAYEQYF.

The CDR3 sequence is CASSLGPGIEAFF. The DNA of the CDR3 is TGTGCCAGCAGCCTGGGACCGGGCATTGAAGCTTTCTTT. V usage is TRBV9 and J usage is TRBJ1-1, with D perhaps TRBD1 (5 bases). V was pared by 4 bases and J by 7 bases, with 14 bases between. Germline assignment: CDR1 SGDLS and CDR2 YYNGEE. The CDR3 is 13 residues long.

This clone has only one observation. This rearrangement joins TRBV5-6 to TRBJ1-6; D perhaps matches TRBD1 (5 bases). Germline V gene lookup returns CDR1 SGHDT and CDR2 YYEEEE. V lost 6 bases, J lost 0 bases, and 16 bases lay in between. The CDR3 has 17 residues. CDR3 DNA sequence: TGTGCCAGCAACCGTCGAGGGACGAGCTCCTATAATTCACCCCTCCACTTT. As protein: CASNRRGTSSYNSPLHF. Variable domain in full (rest from reference TRBV5-6 and TRBJ1-6): DAGVTQSPTHLIKTRGQQVTLRCSPKSGHDTVSWYQQALGQGPQFIFQYYEEEERQRGNFPDRFSGHQFPNYSSELNVNALLLGDSALYLCASNRRGTSSYNSPLHFGNGTRLTVT.

This chain uses TRBV21-1 with TRBJ1-1; TRBD1, the table's D call, was not compared with the DNA. TRBV21-1 is given as a pseudogene. CDR3 size: 15 residues. CDR3 sequence reads: CASMTGGNLSTEAFF. DNA for the CDR3: TGTGCCAGCATGACAGGGGGGAACCTGAGTACTGAAGCTTTCTTT.

The chain uses TRBV5-8 and TRBJ1-5; a weak D match, TRBD1 (5 bases). The germline V and J ends were trimmed by 4 bases and 9 bases, with 20 bases remaining between them. Germline CDR1 is SGHTS and CDR2 is YDEGEE. The CDR3 runs to 15 residues. Written as DNA, the CDR3 is TGTGCCAGCAGCAGTCGGTCCAGGACAACCCTGCCCCAGCATTTT. Amino acid sequence: CASSSRSRTTLPQHF.

V gene TRBV19 combines with J gene TRBJ2-1; 10 bases are a match to TRBD2. Trimming at V came to 7 bases and at J to 3 bases, leaving 6 bases not matched to a gene. CDR1 is LNHDA and CDR2 is SQIVND in the germline V gene (reference sequence). The CDR3 runs to 15 residues. The CDR3 nucleotides read TGTGCCAGTAAGAATAGCGGGGGGTACTACAATGAGCAGTTCTTC. It translates to CASKNSGGYYNEQFF.

About this clone itself: Compared with germline, one end of the junction differs, possibly owing to a read error. This sample also contains other DNA sequences that code for the same CDR3. The rearrangement links TRBV11-2 to TRBJ1-2, with D uncertain. This CDR3 comprises 15 residues. Germline-derived CDR1 and CDR2 are SGHAT and FQNNGV. CDR3 sequence: CASSLEPQVNYGYTF. The CDR3 bases are TGTGCCAGCAGCCTAGAGCCGCAGGTTAACTATGGCTACACCTTC.

This clone occurred a few times. The chain links TRBV6-5 to TRBJ1-2, with TRBD1 identical over 7 bases. Germline V gene lookup returns CDR1 MNHEY and CDR2 SVGAGI. V gave up 6 bases and J gave up 4 bases; unmatched junction bases: 5. CDR3 size: 13 residues. CDR3 sequence: CASSTGARYGYTF. Here the CDR3 DNA reads TGTGCCAGCAGCACAGGGGCTCGCTATGGCTACACCTTC.

The chain joins TRBV27 to TRBJ2-7, with unresolved D. The CDR3 covers 14 residues. Germline CDR1 is MNHEY and CDR2 is SMNVEV (reference sequence). V lost 6 bases to trimming and J lost 2 bases, with 14 bases between them. The DNA of the CDR3 is TGTGCCAGCAGGCCTCTTCCATCAACCTACGAGCAGTACTTC. It encodes CASRPLPSTYEQYF.

This clone was detected only once. The rearrangement uses TRBV5-1 and TRBJ1-1, with 7 positions matching TRBD1. V was clipped by 2 bases and J by 4 bases; unmatched bases: 5. The germline gives CDR1 SGHRS, CDR2 YFSETQ. The CDR3 sequence is 14 residues long. CDR3 bases: TGCGCCAGCAGCTTAGGGGGCGGCGGCACTGAAGCTTTCTTT. Its protein product is CASSLGGGGTEAFF.

The rearrangement uses TRBV10-3 and TRBJ1-4; TRBD1 is a possible D gene (5 bases). Germline-derived CDR1 and CDR2 are ENHRY and SYGVKD. Trimming pared 0 bases from V and 8 bases from J, leaving 10 bases between. CDR3 size: 14 residues. The chain's CDR3 is CAISESGVREKLFF. DNA of the CDR3: TGTGCCATCAGTGAGTCGGGGGTACGAGAAAAACTGTTTTTT.

The chain recombines TRBV15 with TRBJ1-5; TRBD1 matches 8 bases. The CDR3 is made up of 15 amino acids. CDR1 is LNHNV, CDR2 YYDKDF, per germline (reference sequence). The junction had 8 bases not matched to a gene; V was cut back by 5 bases and J by 5 bases. In DNA, the CDR3 is TGTGCCACCAGCCGCGGACAGGGTTGGGATCAGCCCCAGCATTTT. This encodes CATSRGQGWDQPQHF.

The table lists this clone with a count of one. The rearrangement joins TRBV7-3 to TRBJ2-1, with TRBD1 matching 8 bases. Trimming removed 5 bases from V and 4 bases from J; junction bases left unmatched: 7. Looked up from germline, CDR1 is SGHTA and CDR2 is FQGTGA. This CDR3 is built from 15 residues. CDR3 residues: CASSQDRGTYNEQFF. Written as DNA, the CDR3 is TGTGCCAGCAGCCAAGACAGGGGCACATACAATGAGCAGTTCTTC.

Worth noting for this clone: Its ends do not fully match the called genes, so a read error is possible. This chain connects TRBV7-7 to TRBJ2-5; possible D gene TRBD2, 7 bases. CDR3 length: 15 residues. The V gene's germline CDR1 is SSHAT and CDR2 FNYEAQ (reference sequence). DNA of the CDR3: TGTGCTAGCAGCTATTCGGGGGGCCAACAAGAGACCCAGTACTTC. This codes for CASSYSGGQQETQYF.